One and the same sample provided the 2 T cell receptor beta chains below, sequenced in a study of T cell changes during pregnancy in multiple sclerosis (dated by TCRdb to the late 2010s). The protocol used for the library was the immunoSEQ multiplex PCR assay. TCRdb limited this immuneACCESS table to in-frame rearrangements with V and J called. A share of clones is missing; checked studies link under half to unresolved V genes, and the rest is unexplained. The sample profile shows 45,000 to 70,000 clones; about 90% of them were found once. The top ten constitute 0.15% to 0.2% of the sample. Sequencing used CD4+ T cells from peripheral blood mononuclear cells, obtained after pregnancy. The receptors derive from a female donor in good health, enrolled as a control in a pregnancy study.

The rearrangement links TRBV7-2 to TRBJ1-3; no firm D call. CDR1 and CDR2 (germline): SGHTA, FQGNSA. The CDR3 covers 16 residues. Trimming removed 1 base from V and 0 bases from J, with 10 bases in between. The CDR3 here is CASSLVPAGSGNTIYF. DNA of the CDR3: TGTGCCAGCAGCTTAGTCCCGGCGGGCTCTGGAAACACCATATATTTT.

The gene calls are TRBV6-6 and TRBJ1-1; D is ambiguous. This CDR3 region has 14 residues. V lost 2 bases to trimming and J lost 2 bases, with 9 bases between them. Germline values: CDR1 MNHNY, CDR2 SVGAGI (reference sequence). CDR3 sequence (DNA): TGTGCCAGCAGTTACCAAACGGGAAACACTGAAGCTTTCTTT. Amino acids: CASSYQTGNTEAFF.